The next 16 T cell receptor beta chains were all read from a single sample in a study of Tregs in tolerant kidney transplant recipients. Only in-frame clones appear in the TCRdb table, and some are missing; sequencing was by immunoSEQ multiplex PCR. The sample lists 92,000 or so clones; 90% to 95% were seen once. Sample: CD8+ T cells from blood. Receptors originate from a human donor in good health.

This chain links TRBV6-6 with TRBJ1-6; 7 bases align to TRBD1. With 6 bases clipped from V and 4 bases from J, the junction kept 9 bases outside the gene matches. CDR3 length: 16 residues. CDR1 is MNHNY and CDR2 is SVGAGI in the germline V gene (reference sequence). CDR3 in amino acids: CASRNPRDRYNSPLHF. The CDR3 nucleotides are TGTGCCAGCAGGAACCCAAGGGACAGATATAATTCACCCCTCCACTTT.

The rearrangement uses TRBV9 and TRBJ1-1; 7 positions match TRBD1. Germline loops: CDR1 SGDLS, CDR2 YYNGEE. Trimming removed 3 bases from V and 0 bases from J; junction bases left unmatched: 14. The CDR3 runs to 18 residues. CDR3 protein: CASSADPEGQLLNTEAFF. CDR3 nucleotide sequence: TGTGCCAGCAGCGCCGACCCCGAGGGACAGCTCCTGAACACTGAAGCTTTCTTT.

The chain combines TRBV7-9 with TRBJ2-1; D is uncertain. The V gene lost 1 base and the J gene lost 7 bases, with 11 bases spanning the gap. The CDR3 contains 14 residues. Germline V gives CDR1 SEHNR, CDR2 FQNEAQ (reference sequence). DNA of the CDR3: TGTGCCAGCAGCTTAGAGTCCCCACAAAATGAGCAGTTCTTC. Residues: CASSLESPQNEQFF.

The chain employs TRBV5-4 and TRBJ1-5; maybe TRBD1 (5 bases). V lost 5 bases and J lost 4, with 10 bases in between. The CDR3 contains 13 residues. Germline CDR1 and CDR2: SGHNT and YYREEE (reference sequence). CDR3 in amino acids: CASSWGENQPQHF. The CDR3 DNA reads TGTGCCAGCAGTTGGGGGGAGAATCAGCCCCAGCATTTT.

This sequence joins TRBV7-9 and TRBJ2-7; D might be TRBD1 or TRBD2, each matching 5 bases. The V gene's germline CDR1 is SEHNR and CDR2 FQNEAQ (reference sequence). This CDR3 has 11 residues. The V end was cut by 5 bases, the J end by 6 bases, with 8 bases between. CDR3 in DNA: TGTGCCAGCAGCATGGGACCCGAGCAGTACTTC. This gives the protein CASSMGPEQYF.

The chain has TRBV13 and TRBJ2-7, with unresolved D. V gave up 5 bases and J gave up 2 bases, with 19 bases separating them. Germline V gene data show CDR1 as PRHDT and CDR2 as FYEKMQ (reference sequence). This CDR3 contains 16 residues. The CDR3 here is CASSPSSMGLTYEQYF. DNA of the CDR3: TGTGCCAGCAGCCCGTCTAGTATGGGCCTGACCTACGAGCAGTACTTC.

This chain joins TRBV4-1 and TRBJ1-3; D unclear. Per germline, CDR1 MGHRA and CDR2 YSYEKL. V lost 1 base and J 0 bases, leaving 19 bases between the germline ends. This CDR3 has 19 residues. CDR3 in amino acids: CASSQVERRRASSGNTIYF. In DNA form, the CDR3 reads TGCGCCAGCAGCCAAGTAGAGAGACGGCGGGCGAGCTCTGGAAACACCATATATTTT.

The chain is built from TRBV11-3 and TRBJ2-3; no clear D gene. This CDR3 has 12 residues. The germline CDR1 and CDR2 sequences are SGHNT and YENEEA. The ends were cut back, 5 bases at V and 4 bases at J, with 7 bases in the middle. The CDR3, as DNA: TGTGCCAGCAGCCCCACGCCAGATACGCAGTATTTT. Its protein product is CASSPTPDTQYF.

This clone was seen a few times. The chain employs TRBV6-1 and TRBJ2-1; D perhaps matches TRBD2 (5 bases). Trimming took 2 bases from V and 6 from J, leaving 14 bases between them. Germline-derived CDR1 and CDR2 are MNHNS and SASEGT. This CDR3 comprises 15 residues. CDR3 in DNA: TGTGCCAGCAGTGAACTGGCGGAGGCAGCCAATGAGCAGTTCTTC. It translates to CASSELAEAANEQFF.

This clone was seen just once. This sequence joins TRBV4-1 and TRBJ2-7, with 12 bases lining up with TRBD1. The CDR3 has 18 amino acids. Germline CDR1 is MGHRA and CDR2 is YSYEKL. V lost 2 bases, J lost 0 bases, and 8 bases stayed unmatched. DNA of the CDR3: TGCGCCAGCAGCCAAAGGGGGGGACAGGGGGCTTTCTCCTACGAGCAGTACTTC. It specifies CASSQRGGQGAFSYEQYF.

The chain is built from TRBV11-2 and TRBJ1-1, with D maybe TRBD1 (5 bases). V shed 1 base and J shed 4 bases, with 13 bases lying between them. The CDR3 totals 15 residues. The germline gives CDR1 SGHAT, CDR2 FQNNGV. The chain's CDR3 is CASSLGQGFRTEAFF. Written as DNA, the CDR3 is TGTGCCAGCAGCTTAGGCCAGGGTTTCCGCACTGAAGCTTTCTTT.

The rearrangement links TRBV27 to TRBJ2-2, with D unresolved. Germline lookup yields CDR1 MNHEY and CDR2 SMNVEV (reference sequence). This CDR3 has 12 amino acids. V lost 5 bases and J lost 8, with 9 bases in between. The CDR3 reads CASSLLGGELFF. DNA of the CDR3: TGTGCCAGCAGTCTCCTGGGGGGGGAGCTGTTTTTT.

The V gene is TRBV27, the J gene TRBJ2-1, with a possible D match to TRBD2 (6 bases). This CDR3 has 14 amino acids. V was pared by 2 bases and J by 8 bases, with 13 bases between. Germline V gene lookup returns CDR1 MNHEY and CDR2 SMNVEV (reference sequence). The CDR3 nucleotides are TGTGCCAGCAGTTTAGGAGGGTACGGGGATGAGCAGTTCTTC. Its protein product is CASSLGGYGDEQFF.

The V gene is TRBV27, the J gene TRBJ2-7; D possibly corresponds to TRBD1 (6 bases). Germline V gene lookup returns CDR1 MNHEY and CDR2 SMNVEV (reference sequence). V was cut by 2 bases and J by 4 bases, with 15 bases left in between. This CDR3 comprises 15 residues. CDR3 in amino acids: CASSLPRPGVYEQYF. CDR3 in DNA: TGTGCCAGCAGTTTACCGAGGCCAGGGGTGTACGAGCAGTACTTC.

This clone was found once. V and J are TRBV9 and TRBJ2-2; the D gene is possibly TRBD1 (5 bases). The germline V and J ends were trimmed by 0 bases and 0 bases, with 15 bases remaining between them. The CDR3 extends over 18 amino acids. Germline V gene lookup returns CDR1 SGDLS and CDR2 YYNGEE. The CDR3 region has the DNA TGTGCCAGCAGCGTAGAGAAGGGGTGGTACACGAACACCGGGGAGCTGTTTTTT. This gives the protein CASSVEKGWYTNTGELFF. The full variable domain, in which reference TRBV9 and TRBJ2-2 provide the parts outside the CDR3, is DSGVTQTPKHLITATGQRVTLRCSPRSGDLSVYWYQQSLDQGLQFLIQYYNGEERAKGNILERFSAQQFPDLHSELNLSSLELGDSALYFCASSVEKGWYTNTGELFFGEGSRLTVL.

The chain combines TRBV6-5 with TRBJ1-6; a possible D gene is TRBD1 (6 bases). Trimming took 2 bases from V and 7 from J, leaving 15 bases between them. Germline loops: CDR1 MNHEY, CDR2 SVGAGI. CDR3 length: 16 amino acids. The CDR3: CASSYPRGGENSPLHF. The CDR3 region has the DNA TGTGCCAGCAGTTACCCTCGCGGGGGCGAAAATTCACCCCTCCACTTT.